The source of this T cell receptor beta chain is a study of regulatory T cells in long-lasting Graves disease. Overall study findings and caveats: Persistent Graves' patients had lower TCR diversity than newly diagnosed ones.

Germline V gives CDR1 LNHDA, CDR2 SQIVND (reference sequence). The CDR3 spans 13 residues. Turning to this clonotype: Its target is not known. One end of the junction fails to match germline, which may point to a read error.

Documented time point: persistent/refractory GD, antithyroid drugs over 5 years with positive TRAb. Researchers made the TCR library from RNA that was extracted from PBMCs. Libraries of TCR beta came from iRepertoire HTBI primers plus Arm-PCR of CDR3 regions. TCRdb passed the multiplex PCR reads through MiXCR, listing each CDR3 protein once. This table holds roughly 400,000 distinct CDR3 sequences, about 20% found once. The chain links TRBV19 to TRBJ1-1; D is ambiguous. The sequenced sample was peripheral blood mononuclear cells (PBMCs), obtained when the disease was refractory, from a patient treated with antithyroid drugs. The receptor's source is a female donor with Graves disease. CDR3: CAGSISVNTEAFF. The CDR3 DNA reads as TGTGCCGGTAGTATATCGGTGAACACTGAAGCTTTCTTT.